The next 25 T cell receptor beta chains were all read from a single sample in a study of shared clonotypes between healthy human individuals. Naive CD8 cells lacked CD45RO and underwent positive selection for CCR7, leaving out terminally differentiated effector memory CD45RA+ cells. Only in-frame clones appear in the TCRdb table, and some are missing; sequencing was by immunoSEQ multiplex PCR. Altogether more than 600,000 clones are present, under 95% being singletons, with the ten largest covering about 24%. The sequenced sample was naive CD8+ T cells sorted from blood. The receptors originated from a man aged 25 to 40 in good health.

A word on this clone: The sample holds other DNA sequences that translate to the same CDR3. The V gene is TRBV7-9, the J gene TRBJ2-3; D may be TRBD1 or TRBD2 (5 bases each). V was pared by 5 bases and J by 1 base, with 13 bases between. There are 15 residues in the CDR3. Per germline, CDR1 SEHNR and CDR2 FQNEAQ (reference sequence). CDR3 sequence reads: CASSPRDRGTDTQYF. In DNA, the CDR3 is TGTGCCAGCAGCCCTAGGGACCGAGGCACAGATACGCAGTATTTT.

The J gene is TRBJ2-7, the V gene TRBV6-1; 11 bases fit TRBD2. The CDR3 runs 16 residues. The germline V gene encodes CDR1 MNHNS and CDR2 SASEGT. Trimming took 3 bases from V and 5 from J; bases not matched to a gene: 9. The CDR3 coding sequence is TGTGCCAGCAGTGATGGACTAGCGGGTATGGGGCACGAGCAGTACTTC. Protein sequence: CASSDGLAGMGHEQYF.

This sequence joins TRBV7-8 and TRBJ1-5; TRBD1 is a possible D gene (6 bases). Trimming shortened V by 5 bases and J by 2 bases, and 19 bases separated the two germline ends. CDR1 is SGHVS, CDR2 FQNEAQ, per germline. The CDR3 extends over 17 amino acids. The CDR3 spells CASSTGGRRRGNQPQHF. The CDR3 bases are TGTGCCAGCAGCACGGGGGGCAGAAGGCGCGGCAATCAGCCCCAGCATTTT.

This chain uses TRBV28 with TRBJ1-2; D call uncertain. Germline assignment: CDR1 MDHEN and CDR2 SYDVKM. The CDR3 consists of 14 residues. Trimming removed 5 bases from V and 0 bases from J, with 10 bases in between. The CDR3 nucleotides are TGTGCCAGCAGTCACCCCGACACTAACTATGGCTACACCTTC. Its translation is CASSHPDTNYGYTF.

The chain links TRBV5-4 to TRBJ1-2; D is undetermined. This CDR3 has 12 amino acids. Trimming cost V 1 base and J 2 bases, with 3 bases left between them. Germline values: CDR1 SGHNT, CDR2 YYREEE (reference sequence). The CDR3: CASSLQNYGYTF. CDR3 DNA sequence: TGTGCCAGCAGCTTGCAAAACTATGGCTACACCTTC.

This clone turned up a few times. The chain is built from TRBV7-9 and TRBJ1-5, with TRBD1 matching 8 bases. This CDR3 spans 16 amino acids. Trimming at V came to 5 bases and at J to 4 bases, leaving 10 bases not matched to a gene. Germline V gene sequence: CDR1 SEHNR, CDR2 FQNEAQ (reference sequence). The CDR3 bases are TGTGCCAGCAGCCCTACCGGGACAGGCTTTAATCAGCCCCAGCATTTT. Translated: CASSPTGTGFNQPQHF.

The chain joins TRBV4-3 to TRBJ2-7; no definite D call. Trimming left V 0 bases short and J 1 base short, with 10 bases between. The CDR3 spans 15 residues. Germline-derived CDR1 and CDR2 are LGHNA and YSLEER. DNA for the CDR3: TGCGCCAGCAGCCAAGATCGAGGACGGTCCTACGAGCAGTACTTC. Translated, it gives CASSQDRGRSYEQYF.

Only one count was recorded for this clone. The J gene is TRBJ2-1, the V gene TRBV29-1, with D unclear. Germline V gene lookup returns CDR1 SQVTM and CDR2 ANQGSEA. The CDR3 length is 12 residues. Trimming cost V 7 bases and J 8 bases, with 15 bases left between them. The CDR3 DNA follows: TGCAGCGCCCTGTGGTCTGGGGATGAGCAGTTCTTC. Residues: CSALWSGDEQFF.

J is TRBJ2-7 and V is TRBV11-2; D ambiguous. Germline lookup yields CDR1 SGHAT and CDR2 FQNNGV. V was shortened by 5 bases and J by 9 bases, with 20 bases between the two germline ends. The CDR3 has 14 residues. The CDR3 sequence is CASSIQAQYLGQYF. CDR3 bases: TGTGCCAGCAGCATACAAGCGCAATATCTTGGGCAGTACTTC.

The chain has TRBV28 and TRBJ1-1, with 8 bases lining up with TRBD1. The length of the CDR3 is 17 residues. Germline lookup yields CDR1 MDHEN and CDR2 SYDVKM. V gave up 3 bases and J gave up 6 bases; unmatched junction bases: 15. The CDR3 DNA reads as TGTGCCAGCAGTTTCTTGGTCGACCAGGGGGCTGAGCCTGAAGCTTTCTTT. It translates to CASSFLVDQGAEPEAFF.

This clone appeared once. The chain combines TRBV7-9 with TRBJ2-5, with D tentatively TRBD1 (6 bases). The germline V gene encodes CDR1 SEHNR and CDR2 FQNEAQ (reference sequence). Trimming cost V 4 bases and J 3 bases, with 12 bases left between them. The CDR3 length is 14 residues. This chain's CDR3 is CASSSGQTKETQYF. Here the CDR3 DNA reads TGTGCCAGCAGCTCAGGACAGACCAAAGAGACCCAGTACTTC.

The genes are TRBV28 and TRBJ2-1; 7 bases are a match to TRBD2. The CDR3 consists of 14 residues. With V trimmed by 6 bases and J by 4 bases, 6 bases remained unmatched. Germline V CDR1 and CDR2: MDHEN, SYDVKM. The CDR3 bases are TGTGCCAGCAGCCCCGGACTAGAGTACAATGAGCAGTTCTTC. Protein sequence: CASSPGLEYNEQFF.

The chain is built from TRBV6-6 and TRBJ2-7; TRBD1 is a possible D gene (6 bases). This CDR3 region has 16 residues. V was pared by 2 bases and J by 3 bases, with 17 bases between. In germline, CDR1 is MNHNY, CDR2 SVGAGI (reference sequence). As DNA, the CDR3 is TGTGCCAGCAGTTACGCCAGGGGTGATTCGGGCTACGAGCAGTACTTC. Translation gives CASSYARGDSGYEQYF.

V usage is TRBV7-2 and J usage is TRBJ2-4, with 7 bases lining up with TRBD1. CDR1 and CDR2 from the germline V gene are SGHTA and FQGNSA. The CDR3 has 17 amino acids. V gave up 4 bases and J gave up 1 base; unmatched junction bases: 10. CDR3 in DNA: TGTGCCAGCAGCTCCCCACCGACAGGGAAGGCCAAAAACATTCAGTACTTC. Translated, it gives CASSSPPTGKAKNIQYF.

This chain links TRBV7-6 with TRBJ2-5; D gene uncertain. Germline CDR1 SGHVS, CDR2 FNYEAQ. The CDR3 is made up of 14 amino acids. The V end was cut by 0 bases, the J end by 7 bases, with 12 bases between. CDR3 coding DNA: TGTGCCAGCAGCTTAGCTAGGGAAGGCGGGACCCAGTACTTC. This encodes CASSLAREGGTQYF.

The chain recombines TRBV7-2 with TRBJ1-5; 7 positions agree with TRBD1. Germline V gives CDR1 SGHTA, CDR2 FQGNSA. The CDR3 loop spans 18 amino acids. Trimming took 3 bases from V and 5 from J; bases not matched to a gene: 16. The chain's CDR3 is CASSLRKGGITGDQPQHF. CDR3 nucleotides: TGTGCCAGCAGCTTGAGGAAAGGGGGAATAACAGGGGATCAGCCCCAGCATTTT.

The chain combines TRBV28 with TRBJ2-1; TRBD1 might be the D (6 bases). V lost 5 bases to trimming and J lost 4 bases, with 18 bases between them. Germline assignment: CDR1 MDHEN and CDR2 SYDVKM. The CDR3 has 16 residues. DNA of the CDR3: TGTGCCAGCAGTCCGACCCCAGGGGTTCGGTACAATGAGCAGTTCTTC. It translates to CASSPTPGVRYNEQFF.

This sequence joins TRBV6-5 and TRBJ2-1; tentative D call: TRBD1 (5 bases). Trimming left V 2 bases short and J 9 bases short, with 14 bases between. The CDR3 is 14 amino acids. Germline values: CDR1 MNHEY, CDR2 SVGAGI. CDR3 amino acids: CASSYRGSTGEQFF. CDR3 in DNA: TGTGCCAGCAGTTACAGGGGATCGACGGGTGAGCAGTTCTTC.

This rearrangement joins TRBV6-6 to TRBJ1-4, with TRBD1 matching 7 bases. Germline CDR1 MNHNY, CDR2 SVGAGI (reference sequence). The CDR3 is 16 residues long. J gave up 8 bases and V 5 bases, and 14 bases lay outside the gene matches. CDR3 sequence reads: CASSHRTGPRVEKLFF. The CDR3 coding sequence is TGTGCCAGCAGTCACCGGACAGGCCCTAGGGTCGAAAAACTGTTTTTT.

The chain joins TRBV25-1 to TRBJ2-1; D not resolved. The CDR3 totals 13 residues. CDR1 and CDR2 (germline): MGHDK, SYGVNS. V dropped 5 bases and J dropped 3 bases, with 8 bases sitting between them. The CDR3 sequence is CASSFRNYNEQFF. Written as DNA, the CDR3 is TGTGCCAGCAGTTTTAGGAACTACAATGAGCAGTTCTTC.

J is TRBJ1-5 and V is TRBV28; 8 nucleotides line up with TRBD1. Trimming at V came to 5 bases and at J to 6 bases, leaving 6 bases not matched to a gene. CDR3 length: 14 residues. CDR1 is MDHEN and CDR2 is SYDVKM in the germline V gene. The CDR3 sequence is CASSHDRGGQPQHF. CDR3 DNA: TGTGCCAGCAGTCATGACAGGGGAGGTCAGCCCCAGCATTTT.

This chain uses TRBV29-1 with TRBJ2-7; 7 bases line up with TRBD1. The length of the CDR3 is 16 residues. With V trimmed by 2 bases and J by 2 bases, 12 bases remained unmatched. CDR1 and CDR2 from the germline V gene are SQVTM and ANQGSEA. The CDR3 protein is CSVELGGNPEPYEQYF. Here the CDR3 DNA reads TGCAGCGTTGAATTAGGGGGCAATCCTGAACCCTACGAGCAGTACTTC.

The CDR3 protein is CATSSMDRALSGANVLTF. The CDR3 DNA reads as TGTGCCACCAGCAGTATGGACAGGGCCCTCTCTGGGGCCAACGTCCTGACTTTC. This chain connects TRBV15 to TRBJ2-6; 8 bases are shared with TRBD1. Germline CDR1 and CDR2: LNHNV and YYDKDF (reference sequence). The CDR3 covers 18 residues. J gave up 0 bases and V 3 bases, and 7 bases lay outside the gene matches.

This rearrangement joins TRBV27 to TRBJ2-1; 10 positions agree with TRBD1. The V gene end was trimmed by 8 bases and the J gene end by 6 bases; junction bases not matched to a gene: 7. The CDR3 contains 14 residues. Germline-derived CDR1 and CDR2 are MNHEY and SMNVEV (reference sequence). This CDR3 is CASSGTGDSNEQFF. DNA for the CDR3: TGTGCCAGCTCCGGGACAGGGGACAGCAATGAGCAGTTCTTC.

The chain has TRBV14 and TRBJ2-1, with 10 bases fitting TRBD2. The length of the CDR3 is 17 residues. Germline loops: CDR1 SGHDN, CDR2 FVKESK. Trimming removed 4 bases from V and 4 bases from J; junction bases left unmatched: 10. CDR3 region: CASSLRTSGWGYNEQFF. The CDR3 coding sequence is TGTGCCAGCAGCCTACGGACTAGCGGCTGGGGTTACAATGAGCAGTTCTTC.